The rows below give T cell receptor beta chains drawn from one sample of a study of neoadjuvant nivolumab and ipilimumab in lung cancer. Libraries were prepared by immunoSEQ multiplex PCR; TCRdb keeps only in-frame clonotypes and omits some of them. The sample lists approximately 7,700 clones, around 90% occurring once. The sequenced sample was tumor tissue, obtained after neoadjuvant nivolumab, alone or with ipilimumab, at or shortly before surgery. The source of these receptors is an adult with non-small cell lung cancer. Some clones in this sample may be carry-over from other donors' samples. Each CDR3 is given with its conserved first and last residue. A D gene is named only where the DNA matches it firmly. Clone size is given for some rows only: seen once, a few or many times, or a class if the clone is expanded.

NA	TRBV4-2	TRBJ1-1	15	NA	CASSQGNLLNTEAFF	TGTGCCAGCAGTCAAGGAAACCTCTTGAACACTGAAGCTTTCTTT
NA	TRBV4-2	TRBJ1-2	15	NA	CASSQDPTLGYGYTF	TGTGCCAGCAGCCAAGATCCCACGCTGGGCTATGGCTACACCTTC
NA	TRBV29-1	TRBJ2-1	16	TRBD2	CSASRLAGGRDNEQFF	TGCAGCGCTTCAAGGTTAGCGGGAGGGAGGGACAATGAGCAGTTCTTC
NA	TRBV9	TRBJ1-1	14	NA	CASSVLQGNTEAFF	TGTGCCAGCAGCGTCCTTCAGGGCAACACTGAAGCTTTCTTT
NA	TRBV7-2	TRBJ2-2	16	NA	CASSLVPAGLTGELFF	TGTGCCAGCAGCTTAGTACCGGCAGGGCTCACCGGGGAGCTGTTTTTT
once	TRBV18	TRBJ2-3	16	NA	CASSPLRADLTDTQYF	TGTGCCAGCTCACCCCTAAGGGCGGATCTCACAGATACGCAGTATTTT
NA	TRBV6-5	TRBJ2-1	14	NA	CASRPRSGYNEQFF	TGTGCCAGCAGACCAAGGTCTGGTTACAATGAGCAGTTCTTC
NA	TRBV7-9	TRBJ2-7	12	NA	CASSLWVSEQYF	TGTGCCAGCAGCTTATGGGTCTCCGAGCAGTACTTC
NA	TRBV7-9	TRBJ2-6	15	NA	CASSFWLSGANVLTF	TGTGCCAGCAGCTTCTGGCTGTCTGGGGCCAACGTCCTGACTTTC
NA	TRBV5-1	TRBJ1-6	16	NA	CASSLGDSLAHSPLHF	TGCGCCAGCAGCTTGGGTGACAGTCTGGCGCATTCACCCCTCCACTTT
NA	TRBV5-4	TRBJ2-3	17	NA	CASSPGRGASGTDTQYF	TGTGCCAGCAGCCCGGGAAGAGGGGCTAGCGGCACAGATACGCAGTATTTT
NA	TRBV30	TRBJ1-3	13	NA	CAWSPSGGNTIYF	TGTGCCTGGAGTCCCTCAGGGGGAAACACCATATATTTT
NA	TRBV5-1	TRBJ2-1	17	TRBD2	CASSFPSGTSGLDEQFF	TGCGCCAGCAGCTTCCCCTCCGGGACTAGCGGCCTGGATGAGCAGTTCTTC
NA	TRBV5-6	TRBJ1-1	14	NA	CASSARGYVTEAFF	TGTGCCAGCAGCGCGCGCGGCTACGTGACTGAAGCTTTCTTT
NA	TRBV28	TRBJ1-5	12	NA	CASRRGNQPQHF	TGTGCCAGCAGGAGGGGTAATCAGCCCCAGCATTTT
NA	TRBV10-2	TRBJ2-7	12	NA	CASTGNSYEQYF	TGCGCCAGCACCGGTAACTCCTACGAGCAGTACTTC